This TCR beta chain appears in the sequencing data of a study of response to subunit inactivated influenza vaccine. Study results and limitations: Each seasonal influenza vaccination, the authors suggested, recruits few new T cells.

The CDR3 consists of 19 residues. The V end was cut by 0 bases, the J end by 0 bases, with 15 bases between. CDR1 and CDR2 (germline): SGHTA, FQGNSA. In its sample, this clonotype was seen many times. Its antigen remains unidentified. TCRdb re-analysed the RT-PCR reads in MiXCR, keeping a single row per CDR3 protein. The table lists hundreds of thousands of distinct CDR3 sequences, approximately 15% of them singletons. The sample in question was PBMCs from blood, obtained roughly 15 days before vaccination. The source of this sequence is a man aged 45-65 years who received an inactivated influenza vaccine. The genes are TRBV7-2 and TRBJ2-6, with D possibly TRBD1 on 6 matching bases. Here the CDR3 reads CASSLARSTGSSGANVLTF. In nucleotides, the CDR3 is TGTGCCAGCAGCTTAGCGCGAAGTACAGGGTCCTCTGGGGCCAACGTCCTGACTTTC.